This T cell receptor (beta chain) was retrieved from a study of blood T cells in healthy people across ages. Primers used in a second PCR of roughly 6 to 12 cycles were a sample-barcoded 5' primer and a J-beta primer mix. No fewer than 2.5 million CDR3-containing paired-end reads came from each sample. One entry per CDR3 protein, called by TCRdb with MiXCR from the 5' RACE reads. This repertoire shows 900,000 to 950,000 distinct CDR3 sequences, 25% to 30% found once; its top ten account for around 9.6%. Trimming removed 2 bases from V and 4 bases from J, with 21 bases in between. The germline CDR1 and CDR2 sequences are SEHNR and FQNEAQ (reference sequence). This CDR3 spans 19 amino acids. This clonotype was picked up a small number of times. The sample also formed part of further work on T cells of mothers and their children.

What was sequenced was blood. The sequence was obtained from a woman aged 40 to 55 in good health. The V call is TRBV7-9, the J call TRBJ2-6; weak D call: TRBD2 (6 bases). The CDR3 DNA sequence: TGTGCCAGCAGCTTACCGACCCTAACATGGGGGGAAGGGGCCAACGTCCTGACTTTC. This codes for CASSLPTLTWGEGANVLTF. The full variable domain, rest sourced from reference TRBV7-9 and TRBJ2-6, is DTGVSQNPRHKITKRGQNVTFRCDPISEHNRLYWYRQTLGQGPEFLTYFQNEAQLEKSRLLSDRFSAERPKGSFSTLEIQRTEQGDSAMYLCASSLPTLTWGEGANVLTFGAGSRLTVL.